This TCR beta chain appears in the sequencing data of a study of shared clonotypes between healthy human individuals (dated by TCRdb to 2020 to 2021). Background for the entire study: The cohort comprised a couple of women and three men aged 18 to 49 years. For each donor, CD4 naive and CD4 memory were each given three plates, CD8 naive was given two plates, and CD8 memory was given one plate. Blood TCR repertoires of about 5 healthy adults were deeply sequenced to estimate repertoire size and the extent of clonotype sharing between individuals. To increase sequencing depth and limit assay-specific biases, different laboratories used diverse techniques to prepare libraries and sequence TCR repertoires. Between about 0.8 and 9 billion PBMCs per donor were obtained by leukapheresis.

V sheds 6 bases and J sheds 1 base, leaving 10 bases between their ends. The CDR1 and CDR2 encoded by the germline V gene (reference sequence) are MNHNY and SVGAGI. Measured from the cysteine to the phenylalanine, the CDR3 is 14 residues long. This entry keeps only the CDR3 DNA: 42 bases, framed from base 1. As regards this clone: Its specific antigen is unknown. Base-call qualities are not available, and no considerably larger clone is one nucleotide away.

Using the deep immunoSEQ assay, TCR CDR3 regions were amplified from genomic DNA by multiplex PCR. Extracted genomic DNA from each cell subset was spread evenly across all wells of several immunoSEQ 96-well plates, with each plate serving as a replicate. For sorted subsets, around 200 ng genomic DNA, equal to about 30,000 T cell genomes, was loaded into each replicate PCR. Purified libraries were quantified with a Qubit 3.0 fluorometer, sized on a Bioanalyzer 2100, and re-quantified with the KAPA Library Quantification kit. Each immunoSEQ 96-well plate was sequenced on its own single-read 150-cycle Illumina NextSeq 550 flow cell. For the original study's pipeline: Because the immunoSEQ output included only junctional sequences and no quality scores, the filtering could not be the same as the filtering used for full-length reads. Sequences were annotated with PyIR, a Python wrapper for IgBLAST v1.9, using IMGT germline references to assign V/J genes and CDR3. Reads were removed for weak V/J assignments (E-value above 1e-6), missing CDR3, stop codons, out-of-frame junctions, or ambiguous translated residues. V3J clonotypes were defined by identical inferred V gene, J gene, and CDR3 amino acid sequence. To compute the percentage overlap between repertoires, the number of shared unique clonotypes was divided by the size of the smaller repertoire. Three approaches were used to assess repertoire richness: RTK rarefaction, the Chao1 estimator, and Recon v2.1 estimates of unobserved clonotypes. For all TCRbeta clonotypes obtained by the gDNA method from several donors, generation probabilities were computed with OLGA. The table comes from immuneACCESS by way of TCRdb, which keeps in-frame sequences with V and J called. Part of the clones is missing from these tables; in studies checked, under half for an unresolved V gene and the rest for unknown reasons. From that table come the V and J calls and clone size; the DNA was used to work out D and trimming. The sample records 1,500,000 or so clones, approximately 98.5% of which are singletons. The ten largest clones add up to approximately 0.4% of the sample.

The donors were healthy, HIV-negative adults with no recently reported acute infections or vaccinations. Only Caucasian adults living in Nashville, Tennessee, USA were represented among the donors. CD4+ T cells were enriched by magnetic negative selection; naive cells were then positively selected on CD45RA, and the negative fraction formed the memory subset. Blood was collected by leukapheresis, and PBMCs were isolated by Ficoll-Histopaque density gradient centrifugation and then cryopreserved in liquid nitrogen vapor phase. Purity and quantity of every magnetically sorted T cell population were checked by analytical flow cytometry. From each sorted fraction, genomic DNA was isolated and quantified by UV absorbance on a Nanodrop 2000c. The study at large found these results: About 5% of naive CD4, around 3.5% of naive CD8, approximately 2.2% of memory CD4, and roughly 0.4% of memory CD8 clonotypes were shared across a few donors. Naive subsets generally had larger estimated clonotype richness than memory subsets did. The genetic and exposure-history diversity represented was limited by the small number of donors. Compared with non-shared clonotypes, clonotypes shared by all four sorted-subset donors had higher generation probabilities. Even with the large sequencing depth, rarefaction of the sorted-subset datasets indicated that sequencing was incomplete. Sampling was restricted to blood, and TCR repertoires in tissues likely differ from the TCR repertoires found in blood. Pairwise subsampling led to the expectation that sequencing depth would affect the degree of clonotype sharing among donors.

Sequencing input: naive CD4+ T cells sorted from blood. This specimen's cell subset or site label, interpreted: CD45RA+ positively selected. This sequence uses TRBV6-6 and TRBJ1-3, with TRBD1 as a weak D call on 5 bases. The clonotype was recovered from a man aged 30 to 39 in good health. The DNA sequence follows: TGTGCCAGCAGATACACAGGTTCTGGAAACACCATATATTTT. Its amino acids are CASRYTGSGNTIYF.